This T cell receptor beta chain is from a study of cytomegalovirus exposure and HLA in healthy donors (dated by TCRdb to about 2017). Describing the broader study: According to a later analysis, one platform produced both the roughly 120 validation repertoires and the roughly 660 repertoires of the first cohort. In addition to the first cohort of around 670 subjects, a separate validation cohort of 100 to 150 different subjects was used. The study was designed to test whether signatures of past pathogen exposure could be identified by cataloging public T cell receptors. High-throughput TCR immunosequencing, statistical association of individual TCRs with disease status, and machine learning were combined to predict cytomegalovirus infection status. The full study reports these points: In vitro tests confirmed that a few of the cytomegalovirus-associated TCR beta chains recognize cytomegalovirus antigens. In both the original and validation cohorts, the classifier was reported to diagnose cytomegalovirus status with high specificity and sensitivity. A later analysis found that TCRs clustered in the first cohort also tended to co-occur in the 120 validation repertoires, with approximately 95% of cluster scores above 0. All 130 or so repertoires were used to score co-occurrence in the validation cohort in a later analysis, because that analysis had no HLA typing for the cohort. It was suggested by the authors that the approach could potentially be generalized to other disease states and immunological phenotypes. While some public TCRs were present in many individuals, most TCR sequences turned up only very rarely across donors. The study listed 150 to 200 TCR beta chains as associated with cytomegalovirus.

Libraries came from the immunoSEQ multiplex PCR assay. In the source study's methods: A statistical classification framework was built to diagnose cytomegalovirus status from the catalog of TCR beta chain sequences. Drawn from immuneACCESS, this table holds only the in-frame rearrangements with V and J called that TCRdb kept. Clones are partly lost; checked studies trace under half to an unresolved V gene and leave the rest unexplained. V and J calls and clone size are copied from that table; D and trimming were computed from the DNA. The sample includes roughly 300,000 clones, with approximately 90% observed a single time. The top ten clones comprise approximately 1.1% of the sample. Donors formed part of the validation cohort, which comprised 95 to 150 subjects and was distinct from the first cohort of 670 or so subjects. In regard to this clone: Its antigen remains undetermined. Base qualities are missing; no much larger clone stands one base away.

The CDR3 measures 12 amino acids from cysteine to phenylalanine. The CDR3 DNA has 36 bases and is translated from base 1. The germline V gene yields ENHRY for CDR1 and SYGVKD for CDR2. V is pared back by 3 bases and J by 4 bases, with 6 bases lying between the germline termini. The sequencing sample was made of PBMCs. This receptor chain uses TRBV10-3 and TRBJ2-5, with the D gene too uncertain to name. The receptor was isolated from a woman aged 30 to 39 in good health and CMV-seropositive. The base sequence is TGTGCCATCAGTGAACAAGGAGAGACCCAGTACTTC. Translated, this is CAISEQGETQYF.